The source of this T cell receptor beta chain is a study of shared clonotypes between healthy human individuals. Naive CD8 isolation took CD45RO-negative cells positively selected for CCR7 and excluded terminally differentiated effector memory CD45RA+ cells. Germline V gene lookup returns CDR1 SQVTM and CDR2 ANQGSEA. V gave up 5 bases and J gave up 11 bases; unmatched junction bases: 7. The CDR3 extends over 11 amino acids. Repertoires were generated with immunoSEQ multiplex PCR, while TCRdb's copy carries only in-frame clones and drops some. Of 1.5 million to 2.5 million clones listed, less than 95% are singletons.

The receptor was derived from a young man in good health. The genes are TRBV29-1 and TRBJ2-5; 8 bases fit TRBD1. The sequenced sample consisted of naive CD8+ T cells sorted from blood. CDR3 residues: CSVYRGEEQYF. In DNA, the CDR3 is TGCAGCGTTTACAGGGGGGAAGAGCAGTACTTC.